Below, one T cell receptor (beta chain) is given with its context. Its target is unknown. Use of 60 Vbeta and 13 Jbeta primers characterized the PCR. Measured with immunoSEQ multiplex PCR; TCRdb has only the in-frame clones, and not every one. The sample includes about 220,000 clones, around 76% of them seen just once. These data come from a study of cytomegalovirus exposure and HLA in healthy donors. This CDR3 is 15 amino acids long. The V gene lost 0 bases and the J gene lost 0 bases, with 8 bases spanning the gap. Germline CDR1 is SEHNR and CDR2 is FQNEAQ (reference sequence). Notes on the study in general: A later analysis linked a missense variant in DCLRE1C to the trimming of TCR beta V and J genes. In vitro data verified a few CMV-associated chains as specific for CMV antigens. Association with HLA alleles at 0.05 false discovery rate was found for 17,000 or so TCR beta sequences in a later analysis. Certain sequence variants were highly shared and formed a cluster, and this cluster was likely a sequencing artifact.

The rearrangement joins TRBV7-9 to TRBJ2-5; D not resolved. Input material: PBMCs. The origin of this receptor is a man aged 18 to 30 in good health and CMV-seronegative. The CDR3 DNA follows: TGTGCCAGCAGCTTAGCTCTGGGCAACCAAGAGACCCAGTACTTC. Protein sequence: CASSLALGNQETQYF.